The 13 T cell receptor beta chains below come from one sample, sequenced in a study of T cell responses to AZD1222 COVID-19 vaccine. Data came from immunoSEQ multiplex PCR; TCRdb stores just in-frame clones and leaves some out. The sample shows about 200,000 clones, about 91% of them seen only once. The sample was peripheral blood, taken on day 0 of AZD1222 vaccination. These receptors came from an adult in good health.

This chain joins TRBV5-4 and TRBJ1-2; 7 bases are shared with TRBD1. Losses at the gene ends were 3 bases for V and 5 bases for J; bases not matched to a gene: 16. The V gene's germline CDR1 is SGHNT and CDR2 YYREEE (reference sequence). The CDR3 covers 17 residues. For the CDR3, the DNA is TGTGCCAGCAGCTCGGCCGCCCTGAGAGGACAGGCGTATGGCTACACCTTC. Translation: CASSSAALRGQAYGYTF.

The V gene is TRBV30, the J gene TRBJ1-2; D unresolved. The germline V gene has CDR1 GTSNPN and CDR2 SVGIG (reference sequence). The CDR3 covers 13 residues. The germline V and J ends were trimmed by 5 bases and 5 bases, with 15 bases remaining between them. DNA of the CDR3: TGTGCCTGGTACAGCCTTCACCTTTATGGCTACACCTTC. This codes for CAWYSLHLYGYTF. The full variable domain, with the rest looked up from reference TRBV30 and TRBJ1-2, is SQTIHQWPATLVQPVGSPLSLECTVEGTSNPNLYWYRQAAGRGLQLLFYSVGIGQISSEVPQNLSASRPQDRQFILSSKKLLLSDSGFYLCAWYSLHLYGYTFGSGTRLTVV.

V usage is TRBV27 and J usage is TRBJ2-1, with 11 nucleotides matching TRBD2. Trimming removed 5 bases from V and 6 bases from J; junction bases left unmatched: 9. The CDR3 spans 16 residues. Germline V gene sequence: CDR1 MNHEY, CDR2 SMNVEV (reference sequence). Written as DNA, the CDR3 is TGTGCCAGCAGTCTATTAGCGGGGGGGCATGTCAATGAGCAGTTCTTC. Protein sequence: CASSLLAGGHVNEQFF.

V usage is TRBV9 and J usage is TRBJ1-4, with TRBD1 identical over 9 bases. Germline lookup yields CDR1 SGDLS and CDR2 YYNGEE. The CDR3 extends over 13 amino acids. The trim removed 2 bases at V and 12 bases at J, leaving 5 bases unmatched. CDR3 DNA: TGTGCCAGCAGCGTCGACAGGGGGGAAGAACTGTTTTTT. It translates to CASSVDRGEELFF.

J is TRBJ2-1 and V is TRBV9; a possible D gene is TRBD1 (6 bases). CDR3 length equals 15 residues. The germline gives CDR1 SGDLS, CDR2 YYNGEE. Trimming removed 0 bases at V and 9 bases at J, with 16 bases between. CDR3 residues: CASSVARGRGGEQFF. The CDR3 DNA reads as TGTGCCAGCAGCGTAGCCAGGGGCCGCGGCGGTGAGCAGTTCTTC.

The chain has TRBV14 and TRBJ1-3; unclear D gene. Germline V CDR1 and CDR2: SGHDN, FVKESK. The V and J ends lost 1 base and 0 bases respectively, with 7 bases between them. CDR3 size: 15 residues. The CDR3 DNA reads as TGTGCCAGCAGCCAAGGTGCCAGCTCTGGAAACACCATATATTTT. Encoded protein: CASSQGASSGNTIYF.

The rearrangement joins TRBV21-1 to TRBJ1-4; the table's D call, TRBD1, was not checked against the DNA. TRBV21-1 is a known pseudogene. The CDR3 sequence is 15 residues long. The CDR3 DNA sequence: TGTGCCAGCAGCAACTCCCCAGGGTTAGATGAAAAACTGTTTTTT. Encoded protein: CASSNSPGLDEKLFF.

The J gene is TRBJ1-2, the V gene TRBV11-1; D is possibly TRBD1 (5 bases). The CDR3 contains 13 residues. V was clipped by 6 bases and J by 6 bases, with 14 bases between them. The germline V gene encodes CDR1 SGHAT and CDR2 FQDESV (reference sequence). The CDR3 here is CASRWGQGDGYTF. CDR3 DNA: TGTGCCAGCAGGTGGGGCCAGGGCGATGGCTACACCTTC.

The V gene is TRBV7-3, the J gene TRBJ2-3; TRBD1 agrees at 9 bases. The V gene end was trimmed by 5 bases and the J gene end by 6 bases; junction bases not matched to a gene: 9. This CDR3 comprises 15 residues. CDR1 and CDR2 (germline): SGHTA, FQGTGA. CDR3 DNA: TGTGCCAGCAGCCACCGGGACAGGGCTCGGGATACGCAGTATTTT. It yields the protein CASSHRDRARDTQYF. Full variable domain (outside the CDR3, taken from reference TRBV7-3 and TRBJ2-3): GAGVSQTPSNKVTEKGKYVELRCDPISGHTALYWYRQSLGQGPEFLIYFQGTGAADDSGLPNDRFFAVRPEGSVSTLKIQRTERGDSAVYLCASSHRDRARDTQYFGPGTRLTVL.

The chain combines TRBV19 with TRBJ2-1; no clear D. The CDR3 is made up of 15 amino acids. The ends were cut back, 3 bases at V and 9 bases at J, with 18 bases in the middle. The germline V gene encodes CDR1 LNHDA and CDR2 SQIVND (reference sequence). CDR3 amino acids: CASSIASQAPIEQFF. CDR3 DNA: TGTGCCAGTAGTATTGCGTCGCAGGCCCCAATTGAGCAGTTCTTC.

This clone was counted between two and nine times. CDR3: CATSEPGLGNQPQHF. CDR3 nucleotide sequence: TGTGCCACCAGTGAGCCGGGACTAGGCAATCAGCCCCAGCATTTT. This sequence joins TRBV24-1 and TRBJ1-5; maybe TRBD1 (5 bases). Per germline, CDR1 KGHDR and CDR2 SFDVKD. This CDR3 has 15 residues. Between the trimmed V and J ends, which lost 4 bases and 2 bases, there was a span of 11 bases.

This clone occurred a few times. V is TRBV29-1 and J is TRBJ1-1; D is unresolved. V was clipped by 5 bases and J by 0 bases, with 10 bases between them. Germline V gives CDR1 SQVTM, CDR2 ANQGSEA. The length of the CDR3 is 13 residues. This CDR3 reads CSVRTNMNTEAFF. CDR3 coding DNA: TGCAGCGTTCGGACCAACATGAACACTGAAGCTTTCTTT.

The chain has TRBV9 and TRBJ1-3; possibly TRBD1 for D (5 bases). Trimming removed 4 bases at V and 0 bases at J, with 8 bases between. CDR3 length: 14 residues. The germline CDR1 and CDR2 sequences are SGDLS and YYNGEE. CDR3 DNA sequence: TGTGCCAGCAGCAGGGACCTCTCTGGAAACACCATATATTTT. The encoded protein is CASSRDLSGNTIYF.